The next 15 T cell receptor beta chains were all read from a single sample in a study of blood T cell repertoires in COVID-19. Produced via immunoSEQ multiplex PCR; TCRdb's table is partial and in-frame only. Here the sample spans about 300,000 clones, 80% to 95% being singletons. Sequences were obtained from PBMCs or T cells enriched from blood (not recorded which). Receptor source: a woman in her twenties or thirties who had recovered from COVID-19.

This clone was seen just once. The J gene is TRBJ1-2, the V gene TRBV28, with a possible D match to TRBD1 (6 bases). The CDR3 length is 12 residues. The germline V gene encodes CDR1 MDHEN and CDR2 SYDVKM. V was pared by 10 bases and J by 8 bases, with 17 bases between. CDR3 in DNA: TGTGCCACCCCGGGGGGGGCGGACGGCTACACCTTC. Its protein is CATPGGADGYTF.

The rearrangement uses TRBV27 and TRBJ1-1; no clear D. Trimming took off 1 base at V and 0 bases at J, with 12 bases between the two ends. This CDR3 region has 16 residues. In germline, CDR1 is MNHEY, CDR2 SMNVEV (reference sequence). This chain's CDR3 is CASSLFWQAMNTEAFF. The CDR3 DNA reads TGTGCCAGCAGTTTATTTTGGCAGGCCATGAACACTGAAGCTTTCTTT.

The J gene is TRBJ1-1, the V gene TRBV15; 7 bases are shared with TRBD1. Germline CDR1 and CDR2: LNHNV and YYDKDF (reference sequence). The CDR3 consists of 14 residues. V lost 3 bases and J lost 3; bases outside the gene matches: 4. The CDR3 protein is CATSREQGDTEAFF. The CDR3 DNA follows: TGTGCCACCAGCAGGGAGCAGGGGGACACTGAAGCTTTCTTT. Using reference TRBV15 and TRBJ1-1 for the parts outside the CDR3, the full variable domain is DAMVIQNPRYQVTQFGKPVTLSCSQTLNHNVMYWYQQKSSQAPKLLFHYYDKDFNNEADTPDNFQSRRPNTSFCFLDIRSPGLGDTAMYLCATSREQGDTEAFFGQGTRLTVV.

The chain uses TRBV4-3 and TRBJ2-1; D is undetermined. The length of the CDR3 is 14 residues. V was trimmed by 2 bases and J by 5 bases, leaving 10 bases between them. Germline CDR1 is LGHNA and CDR2 is YSLEER. The CDR3 nucleotides read TGCGCCAGCAGCCAATCCCGACAAAACAATGAGCAGTTCTTC. This translates into CASSQSRQNNEQFF.

This chain connects TRBV19 to TRBJ2-3; 9 positions agree with TRBD2. The germline gives CDR1 LNHDA, CDR2 SQIVND (reference sequence). CDR3 length: 13 amino acids. The junction had 9 bases not matched to a gene; V was cut back by 7 bases and J by 10 bases. The CDR3 DNA sequence: TGTGCCAGTAACGGCGGGAGGGCCTTTCCGCAGTATTTT. It is translated as CASNGGRAFPQYF.

V gene TRBV5-4 combines with J gene TRBJ2-3; the D gene is possibly TRBD2 (6 bases). CDR1 is SGHNT and CDR2 is YYREEE in the germline V gene (reference sequence). Trimming left V 0 bases short and J 9 bases short, with 17 bases between. The CDR3 contains 15 residues. The CDR3 coding sequence is TGTGCCAGCAGCTTGGCCGACGTTGCGGGACGGACGCAGTATTTT. This sequence encodes CASSLADVAGRTQYF.

This chain connects TRBV28 to TRBJ1-1; the D gene is possibly TRBD1 (5 bases). The CDR3 is 14 residues long. V was trimmed by 5 bases and J by 4 bases, leaving 14 bases between them. Germline assignment: CDR1 MDHEN and CDR2 SYDVKM. For the CDR3, the DNA is TGTGCCAGCAGTCGCGTTCCTAGGGGCACTGAAGCTTTCTTT. Amino acids: CASSRVPRGTEAFF.

The V call is TRBV4-3, the J call TRBJ2-7; D is undetermined. This CDR3 spans 15 amino acids. Trimming left V 0 bases short and J 6 bases short, with 15 bases between. The germline gives CDR1 LGHNA, CDR2 YSLEER. This CDR3 is CASSQDGSPSGEQYF. CDR3 bases: TGCGCCAGCAGCCAAGATGGATCCCCCTCGGGCGAGCAGTACTTC.

The chain joins TRBV4-3 to TRBJ2-5; D may be TRBD1 (5 bases). CDR3 length: 15 amino acids. The ends were cut back, 1 base at V and 4 bases at J, with 13 bases in the middle. Germline CDR1 and CDR2: LGHNA and YSLEER. The chain's CDR3 is CASSQALTGLETQYF. For the CDR3, the DNA is TGCGCCAGCAGCCAAGCGTTAACAGGCTTAGAGACCCAGTACTTC.

V and J are TRBV5-4 and TRBJ2-7; 11 nucleotides match TRBD1. The CDR3 length is 15 residues. CDR1 and CDR2 from the germline V gene are SGHNT and YYREEE (reference sequence). Losses at the gene ends were 2 bases for V and 3 bases for J; bases not matched to a gene: 4. The CDR3 DNA reads TGTGCCAGCAGCTTTCCCGGGACAGGGGGCTACGAGCAGTACTTC. Its protein is CASSFPGTGGYEQYF.

This sequence joins TRBV7-2 and TRBJ2-1; tentative D call: TRBD2 (5 bases). Germline V gene lookup returns CDR1 SGHTA and CDR2 FQGNSA. Trimming cost V 3 bases and J 8 bases, with 11 bases left between them. This CDR3 comprises 13 residues. CDR3 bases: TGTGCCAGCAGCTTGGAGAGGGCCGATGAGCAGTTCTTC. This translates into CASSLERADEQFF.

The chain carries TRBV6-2 or TRBV6-3 and TRBJ1-1, with a possible D match to TRBD1 (5 bases). The length of the CDR3 is 14 residues. Germline CDR1 is MNHEY and CDR2 is SVGEGT. Trimming left V 2 bases short and J 3 bases short, with 10 bases between. CDR3 DNA sequence: TGTGCCAGCAGTTACGCGGGGGGGTACACTGAAGCTTTCTTT. Residues: CASSYAGGYTEAFF.

The V call is TRBV7-9, the J call TRBJ2-1, with D perhaps matching TRBD1 (5 bases). This CDR3 region has 12 residues. The V gene's germline CDR1 is SEHNR and CDR2 FQNEAQ (reference sequence). With 3 bases removed from V and 9 bases from J, the gap between germline ends came to 9 bases. The CDR3 DNA reads TGTGCCAGCAGCTTTGGGCAGGGTGAGCAGTTCTTC. Amino acid sequence: CASSFGQGEQFF. The full variable domain, its missing parts supplied by reference TRBV7-9 and TRBJ2-1, is DTGVSQNPRHKITKRGQNVTFRCDPISEHNRLYWYRQTLGQGPEFLTYFQNEAQLEKSRLLSDRFSAERPKGSFSTLEIQRTEQGDSAMYLCASSFGQGEQFFGPGTRLTVL.

This rearrangement joins TRBV9 to TRBJ2-3; 7 bases fit TRBD1. Per germline, CDR1 SGDLS and CDR2 YYNGEE. Trimming at V came to 4 bases and at J to 2 bases, leaving 7 bases not matched to a gene. The CDR3 is 15 amino acids. CDR3 amino acids: CASSPWDRTTDTQYF. The CDR3, as DNA: TGTGCCAGCAGCCCCTGGGACAGAACCACAGATACGCAGTATTTT.

The CDR3 reads CASGTGFINFRSDTQYF. For the CDR3, the DNA is TGTGCCAGCGGGACAGGGTTCATTAACTTCCGGTCAGATACGCAGTATTTT. This chain links TRBV28 with TRBJ2-3; 9 nucleotides line up with TRBD1. Per the germline V gene, CDR1 is MDHEN and CDR2 is SYDVKM. The CDR3 is made up of 17 amino acids. Losses at the gene ends were 8 bases for V and 4 bases for J; bases not matched to a gene: 16.